A single sample is the source of the 20 T cell receptor beta chains below, sequenced in a study of blood T cell repertoires in COVID-19. The assay was immunoSEQ multiplex PCR, and TCRdb's table has in-frame clones only and misses some. Among 130,000 or so clones listed, approximately 88% were seen once. What was sequenced was peripheral blood. Receptors were obtained from a man between 50 and 59 years old with acute or convalescent COVID-19.

V and J are TRBV5-1 and TRBJ2-5, with TRBD2 matching 7 bases. J gave up 1 base and V 3 bases, and 15 bases lay outside the gene matches. Germline CDR1 and CDR2: SGHRS and YFSETQ. The CDR3 consists of 18 residues. CDR3 in DNA: TGCGCCAGCAGCTCCGATTTTGGAATCCTAGCGGCCCAAGAGACCCAGTACTTC. This encodes CASSSDFGILAAQETQYF.

The chain employs TRBV5-1 and TRBJ2-1, with 11 positions matching TRBD2. Losses at the gene ends were 0 bases for V and 7 bases for J; bases not matched to a gene: 3. The length of the CDR3 is 15 residues. The germline V gene has CDR1 SGHRS and CDR2 YFSETQ. The CDR3 reads CASSLASSGRNEQFF. DNA of the CDR3: TGCGCCAGCAGCTTGGCCTCTAGCGGGAGGAATGAGCAGTTCTTC.

The chain is built from TRBV3-1 (or the pseudogene TRBV3-2) and TRBJ1-2; D might be TRBD1 (6 bases). From germline, CDR1 is LGHDT and CDR2 YNNKEL (reference sequence). Trimming took off 6 bases at V and 4 bases at J, with 15 bases between the two ends. CDR3 length equals 14 residues. CDR3 sequence reads: CASRAQGGVYGYTF. DNA for the CDR3: TGTGCCAGCAGGGCACAGGGAGGGGTCTATGGCTACACCTTC.

This rearrangement joins TRBV30 to TRBJ2-7; 10 nucleotides line up with TRBD2. V shed 0 bases and J 2 bases; nucleotides not matched to a gene: 7. CDR1 GTSNPN and CDR2 SVGIG come from the germline V gene (reference sequence). The CDR3 contains 16 residues. CDR3 coding DNA: TGTGCCTGGAGTGTACGGAGCGGGAGGGTAGCCTACGAGCAGTACTTC. As protein: CAWSVRSGRVAYEQYF. Filled out from reference TRBV30 and TRBJ2-7, the complete variable domain reads SQTIHQWPATLVQPVGSPLSLECTVEGTSNPNLYWYRQAAGRGLQLLFYSVGIGQISSEVPQNLSASRPQDRQFILSSKKLLLSDSGFYLCAWSVRSGRVAYEQYFGPGTRLTVT.

The rearrangement uses TRBV18 and TRBJ2-7; tentatively, D is TRBD2 (6 bases). Germline CDR1 is KGHSH and CDR2 is LQKENI. Trimming took 1 base from V and 5 from J, leaving 15 bases between them. CDR3 length: 15 amino acids. The CDR3 DNA sequence: TGTGCCAGCTCACCACAAAGGGGCGGGATAGACGAGCAGTACTTC. Amino acid sequence: CASSPQRGGIDEQYF.

This chain joins TRBV6-4 and TRBJ1-5; D not resolved. The CDR3 runs to 13 residues. Deletions cut 6 bases from V and 6 bases from J, with 12 bases between. Germline V gives CDR1 MRHNA, CDR2 SNTAGT. The CDR3 region is CASSALLGQPQHF. The CDR3 DNA reads as TGTGCCAGCAGCGCCCTACTCGGTCAGCCCCAGCATTTT.

This clone was observed a handful of times. This chain joins TRBV5-6 and TRBJ1-1, with 8 bases matching TRBD1. This CDR3 region has 15 residues. The V gene's germline CDR1 is SGHDT and CDR2 YYEEEE. V was pared by 1 base and J by 3 bases, with 5 bases of the junction left unmatched. CDR3 amino acids: CASSLFDRGHTEAFF. Written as DNA, the CDR3 is TGTGCCAGCAGCTTGTTCGACAGGGGCCACACTGAAGCTTTCTTT. The entire variable domain, with the rest obtained from reference TRBV5-6 and TRBJ1-1, is as follows: DAGVTQSPTHLIKTRGQQVTLRCSPKSGHDTVSWYQQALGQGPQFIFQYYEEEERQRGNFPDRFSGHQFPNYSSELNVNALLLGDSALYLCASSLFDRGHTEAFFGQGTRLTVV.

The chain has TRBV6-5 and TRBJ2-6, with TRBD1 matching over 7 bases. J lost 12 bases, V lost 6 bases, and 8 bases had no gene match. The germline CDR1 and CDR2 sequences are MNHEY and SVGAGI. This CDR3 region has 13 residues. The chain's CDR3 is CASSRDSVGVLTF. The CDR3, as DNA: TGTGCCAGCAGCCGGGACAGCGTAGGCGTCCTGACTTTC.

The genes are TRBV5-1 and TRBJ1-1; 9 bases are a match to TRBD1. Germline V gives CDR1 SGHRS, CDR2 YFSETQ. V lost 4 bases and J lost 4; bases outside the gene matches: 8. This CDR3 region has 15 residues. CDR3 nucleotide sequence: TGCGCCAGCAGCCCGCAAAGGGACAGGGCCACTGAAGCTTTCTTT. It specifies CASSPQRDRATEAFF.

The J gene is TRBJ2-7, the V gene TRBV12-3 or TRBV12-4, with D maybe TRBD2 (5 bases). The CDR3 loop spans 13 amino acids. V dropped 1 base and J dropped 3 bases, with 7 bases sitting between them. CDR3 sequence (DNA): TGTGCCAGCAGTTTAGTACTAGGCTACGAGCAGTACTTC. Amino acids: CASSLVLGYEQYF.

The gene calls are TRBV7-8 and TRBJ1-2; D may be TRBD1 (5 bases). V shed 5 bases and J shed 0 bases, with 16 bases lying between them. The CDR3 covers 16 residues. Per germline, CDR1 SGHVS and CDR2 FQNEAQ. CDR3 nucleotide sequence: TGTGCCAGCAGCCACCTTGACAGTCCCACTAACTATGGCTACACCTTC. Its translation is CASSHLDSPTNYGYTF.

The chain recombines TRBV24-1 with TRBJ2-2, with D maybe TRBD2 (5 bases). The CDR3 contains 12 residues. Between the trimmed V and J ends, which lost 4 bases and 10 bases, there was a span of 9 bases. Germline V lookup: CDR1 KGHDR, CDR2 SFDVKD. The CDR3 loop reads CATSEGRSELFF. The CDR3 region has the DNA TGTGCCACCAGTGAAGGGAGATCGGAGCTGTTTTTT.

This sequence joins TRBV7-2 and TRBJ2-7, with 7 positions matching TRBD2. Germline V gives CDR1 SGHTA, CDR2 FQGNSA. CDR3 length: 14 residues. V shed 2 bases and J 9 bases; nucleotides not matched to a gene: 10. The CDR3 loop is CASSLRGGLVGQYF. The CDR3 nucleotides are TGTGCCAGCAGCTTAAGGGGTGGACTAGTCGGGCAGTACTTC.

This chain connects TRBV2 to TRBJ2-7; 7 positions match TRBD1. The CDR3 extends over 15 amino acids. Germline CDR1 and CDR2: SNHLY and FYNNEI. The ends lost 4 bases at V and 1 base at J; junction bases unmatched: 7. CDR3 nucleotides: TGTGCCAGCAGTGTACAGGGGATGGGGTCCTACGAGCAGTACTTC. Amino acids: CASSVQGMGSYEQYF.

J is TRBJ1-4 and V is TRBV18, with D tentatively TRBD1 (6 bases). V was clipped by 5 bases and J by 8 bases, with 18 bases between them. CDR3 length: 15 residues. Per germline, CDR1 KGHSH and CDR2 LQKENI. The CDR3 loop is CASSMSGGTNEKLFF. In nucleotides, the CDR3 is TGTGCCAGCTCAATGAGCGGGGGCACGAACGAAAAACTGTTTTTT.

The rearrangement links TRBV19 to TRBJ1-2; 10 positions agree with TRBD1. The V gene end was trimmed by 6 bases and the J gene end by 4 bases; junction bases not matched to a gene: 8. From germline, CDR1 is LNHDA and CDR2 SQIVND (reference sequence). CDR3 length equals 15 residues. CDR3 sequence reads: CASSDPGQGPYGYTF. In DNA, the CDR3 is TGTGCCAGTAGCGATCCGGGACAGGGGCCCTATGGCTACACCTTC.

This sequence joins TRBV5-6 and TRBJ2-5; D may be TRBD1 (5 bases). The V and J ends lost 4 bases and 5 bases respectively, with 12 bases between them. Germline V gene data show CDR1 as SGHDT and CDR2 as YYEEEE. The CDR3 runs to 13 residues. CDR3 residues: CASSPDSRETQYF. CDR3 bases: TGTGCCAGCAGCCCCGACAGCAGGGAGACCCAGTACTTC.

The chain carries TRBV11-3 and TRBJ2-1, with 7 bases identical to TRBD2. The trim removed 0 bases at V and 10 bases at J, leaving 9 bases unmatched. The CDR3 loop spans 15 amino acids. From germline, CDR1 is SGHNT and CDR2 YENEEA. The DNA of the CDR3 is TGTGCCAGCAGCTTAGATTCGACTAGCAGCCCAGAGCAGTTCTTC. It codes for CASSLDSTSSPEQFF.

This clone appeared a single time. V and J are TRBV6-5 and TRBJ2-1; perhaps TRBD2 as D (6 bases). V dropped 4 bases and J dropped 0 bases, with 7 bases sitting between them. This CDR3 is 14 amino acids long. Germline CDR1 is MNHEY and CDR2 is SVGAGI. The CDR3 DNA reads TGTGCCAGCAGTTTAGCGGCCTCCTACAATGAGCAGTTCTTC. It specifies CASSLAASYNEQFF.

The chain is built from TRBV9 and TRBJ1-2; D gene uncertain. CDR3 length equals 12 residues. V gave up 4 bases and J gave up 4 bases, with 8 bases separating them. CDR1 is SGDLS, CDR2 YYNGEE, per germline. For the CDR3, the DNA is TGTGCCAGCAGCCTGAACAGCTATGGCTACACCTTC. Amino acids: CASSLNSYGYTF.